One sample yielded the 2 T cell receptor beta chains listed below, sequenced in a study of blood T cell repertoires in COVID-19. TCRdb keeps only in-frame clones here, not all; method: immunoSEQ multiplex PCR. Here the sample spans more than 95,000 clones, roughly nine tenths being singletons. Sequencing was done on a sample of peripheral blood. These receptors all stem from a human donor in a cohort sampled during active COVID-19.

The chain couples TRBV7-2 to TRBJ2-7; D is undetermined. The germline V and J ends were trimmed by 2 bases and 5 bases, with 13 bases remaining between them. The CDR3 contains 14 residues. Germline V gene sequence: CDR1 SGHTA, CDR2 FQGNSA. In DNA, the CDR3 is TGTGCCAGCAGCTTAATTACGGGTACCCACGAGCAGTACTTC. It is translated as CASSLITGTHEQYF.

The rearrangement joins TRBV5-6 to TRBJ1-1; D is ambiguous. The CDR3 is 12 amino acids. With 2 bases removed from V and 1 base from J, the gap between germline ends came to 3 bases. In germline, CDR1 is SGHDT, CDR2 YYEEEE. In DNA, the CDR3 is TGTGCCAGCAGCTTCCGGAACACTGAAGCTTTCTTT. Its translation: CASSFRNTEAFF.